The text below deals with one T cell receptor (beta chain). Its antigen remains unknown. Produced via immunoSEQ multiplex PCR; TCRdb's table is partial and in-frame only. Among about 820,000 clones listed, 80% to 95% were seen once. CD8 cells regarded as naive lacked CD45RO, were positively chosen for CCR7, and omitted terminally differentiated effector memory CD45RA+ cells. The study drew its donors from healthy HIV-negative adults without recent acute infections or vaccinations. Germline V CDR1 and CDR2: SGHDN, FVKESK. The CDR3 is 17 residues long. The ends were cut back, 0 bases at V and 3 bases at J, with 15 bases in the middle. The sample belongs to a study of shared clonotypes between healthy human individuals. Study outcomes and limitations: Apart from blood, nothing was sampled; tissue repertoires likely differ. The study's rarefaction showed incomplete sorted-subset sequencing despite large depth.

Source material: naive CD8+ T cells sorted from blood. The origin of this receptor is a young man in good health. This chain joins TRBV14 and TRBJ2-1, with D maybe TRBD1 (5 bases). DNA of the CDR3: TGTGCCAGCAGCCAAGAAGGCCCAAGGGGTGTCTACAATGAGCAGTTCTTC. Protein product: CASSQEGPRGVYNEQFF.